This T cell receptor (beta chain) was recovered during a study of brain metastases from non-small cell lung cancer. Concerning this clone itself: Antigen unknown.

Study results and caveats: T-cell clones appeared expanded in approximately 60% of brain metastases relative to matched primary tumors.

Measured with immunoSEQ multiplex PCR; TCRdb has only the in-frame clones, and not every one. The sample lists roughly 1,800 clones, about four fifths occurring once. The sequencing sample was made of tissue from a brain metastasis. The TCR was taken from a donor at least 40 years old with non-small cell lung cancer.

CDR3 bases: TGTGCCAGCAGCTTAAGGACAGTGAGCAGCTCCTATAATTCACCCCTCCACTTT. It specifies CASSLRTVSSSYNSPLHF. The rearrangement links TRBV5-6 to TRBJ1-6; D perhaps matches TRBD1 (6 bases). Germline V gene sequence: CDR1 SGHDT, CDR2 YYEEEE. The ends were cut back, 2 bases at V and 0 bases at J, with 15 bases in the middle. This CDR3 is built from 18 residues.